Sequencing of this T cell receptor beta chain was carried out in a study of T cell responses to AZD1222 COVID-19 vaccine. This table comes from immunoSEQ multiplex PCR, and its TCRdb copy is limited to in-frame clones, with some not included. The repertoire holds roughly 150,000 clones, with approximately 90% as singletons. Whole-study findings and limits: Following two doses of AZD1222, Spike-specific TCR breadth and depth rose.

The V gene lost 6 bases and the J gene lost 6 bases, with 29 bases spanning the gap. The CDR3 consists of 18 residues. Germline loops: CDR1 SEHNR, CDR2 FQNEAQ (reference sequence). Doses given second, at about 4 or about 12 weeks, were pooled. As for this clone: Its antigen remains unknown.

The receptor comes from an adult who received the AZD1222 COVID-19 vaccine. Sequences were derived from peripheral blood, sampled 28 days after the second AZD1222 dose. The chain joins TRBV7-9 to TRBJ1-1; D is uncertain. This CDR3 reads CASRPLEGGYEYRAEAFF. CDR3 DNA: TGTGCCAGCAGACCGTTGGAAGGAGGGTACGAGTATCGGGCTGAAGCTTTCTTT.